The 31 T cell receptor beta chains below come from one sample, sequenced in a study of monozygotic twins with inflammatory bowel disease. TCRdb re-called the 5' RACE reads and gives one entry per CDR3 protein, without DNA. Its table lists fewer than 450,000 distinct CDR3 sequences. The sequenced material came from blood. The receptors shown here come from a human donor with ulcerative colitis or Crohn's disease, or a healthy co-twin of an affected twin (not recorded which).

The V call is TRBV5-1, the J call TRBJ2-2; TCRdb's D call, TRBD1, is unchecked because there is no DNA. CDR3 length: 15 amino acids. Germline V gene sequence: CDR1 SGHRS, CDR2 YFSETQ. The CDR3: CATQGSSPNTGELFF.

The chain employs TRBV20-1 and TRBJ2-3; TCRdb calls TRBD2, which cannot be checked without DNA. CDR3 length equals 14 residues. The germline V gene has CDR1 DFQATT and CDR2 SNEGSKA (reference sequence). The CDR3 is CSAGGGAGVDTQYF.

This chain uses TRBV6-1 with TRBJ1-4. CDR1 MNHNS and CDR2 SASEGT come from the germline V gene. This CDR3 has 14 amino acids. This chain's CDR3 is CASSRSIGYEKLFF.

V usage is TRBV19 and J usage is TRBJ1-5; TCRdb outputs TRBD1, but without DNA this stays unchecked. The length of the CDR3 is 16 residues. Germline CDR1 and CDR2: LNHDA and SQIVND (reference sequence). This chain's CDR3 is CASSSNRDGGNQPQHF.

The CDR3 reads CASGLEGVTQYF. The gene calls are TRBV12-5 and TRBJ2-3; TCRdb gives TRBD1 as the D gene, but with no DNA this cannot be confirmed. Germline lookup yields CDR1 LGHNT and CDR2 FRNRAP. The CDR3 extends over 12 amino acids.

This chain uses TRBV7-9 with TRBJ2-4; TCRdb calls TRBD2, which cannot be checked without DNA. Per germline, CDR1 SEHNR and CDR2 FQNEAQ (reference sequence). CDR3 length: 14 residues. The CDR3 loop is CASSGPSGGGLQYF.

The chain recombines TRBV29-1 with TRBJ2-5. This CDR3 has 12 amino acids. Germline values: CDR1 SQVTM, CDR2 ANQGSEA. CDR3 amino acids: CSVESGQESQYF. Based on the CDR3 plus reference TRBV29-1 and TRBJ2-5, the full variable domain is SAVISQKPSRDICQRGTSLTIQCQVDSQVTMMFWYRQQPGQSLTLIATANQGSEATYESGFVIDKFPISRPNLTFSTLTVSNMSPEDSSIYLCSVESGQESQYFGPGTRLLVL.

The chain employs TRBV18 and TRBJ1-3; there is no DNA to check the TCRdb D call of TRBD1. The CDR3 consists of 18 residues. CDR1 is KGHSH and CDR2 is LQKENI in the germline V gene. The CDR3 spells CASSPRLGAGTAGNTIYF.

V and J are TRBV4-3 and TRBJ1-4. Germline V lookup: CDR1 LGHNA, CDR2 YSLEER. The CDR3 length is 14 residues. The CDR3 here is CASSWRVTNEKLFF.

This rearrangement joins TRBV18 to TRBJ1-1; TCRdb selects TRBD1, and the lack of DNA leaves this call unchecked. The CDR3 covers 18 residues. From germline, CDR1 is KGHSH and CDR2 LQKENI. CDR3 protein: CASSPRLLGGSMNTEAFF. The full variable domain, its missing parts supplied by reference TRBV18 and TRBJ1-1, is NAGVMQNPRHLVRRRGQEARLRCSPMKGHSHVYWYRQLPEEGLKFMVYLQKENIIDESGMPKERFSAEFPKEGPSILRIQQVVRGDSAAYFCASSPRLLGGSMNTEAFFGQGTRLTVV.

The J gene is TRBJ1-2, the V gene TRBV4-3. The CDR3 is 13 amino acids. The V gene's germline CDR1 is LGHNA and CDR2 YSLEER. CDR3: CASSQIQDYGYTF.

V usage is TRBV20-1 and J usage is TRBJ2-3; TCRdb reports TRBD2, a call that lacks DNA to check it against. This CDR3 contains 16 residues. CDR1 is DFQATT, CDR2 SNEGSKA, per germline (reference sequence). CDR3 sequence: CSASVLAGGRTDTQYF.

This sequence joins TRBV30 and TRBJ1-6. In germline, CDR1 is GTSNPN, CDR2 SVGIG (reference sequence). The CDR3 runs to 13 residues. CDR3 residues: CACRDLINSPLHF.

J is TRBJ2-3 and V is TRBV7-2; TCRdb's D call, TRBD1, is unchecked because there is no DNA. Germline loops: CDR1 SGHTA, CDR2 FQGNSA. The CDR3 runs 16 residues. The chain's CDR3 is CASSVSGGAGLDTQYF.

CDR3: CASSTPWDRGNEQYF. The chain combines TRBV5-1 with TRBJ2-7; TCRdb indicates TRBD1, and absent DNA this call remains unverified. This CDR3 is 15 amino acids long. Germline V CDR1 and CDR2: SGHRS, YFSETQ.

The chain has TRBV20-1 and TRBJ2-2; TCRdb reports TRBD1, a call that lacks DNA to check it against. The CDR3 consists of 17 residues. Germline V gives CDR1 DFQATT, CDR2 SNEGSKA (reference sequence). CDR3 protein: CSATPVRGQRGTGELFF.

The chain couples TRBV5-1 to TRBJ2-7; the TCRdb call, TRBD2, lacks DNA for checking. Germline loops: CDR1 SGHRS, CDR2 YFSETQ. The CDR3 loop spans 15 amino acids. The CDR3 spells CASSPRGSGSYEQYF. Using reference TRBV5-1 and TRBJ2-7 for the parts outside the CDR3, the full variable domain is KAGVTQTPRYLIKTRGQQVTLSCSPISGHRSVSWYQQTPGQGLQFLFEYFSETQRNKGNFPGRFSGRQFSNSRSEMNVSTLELGDSALYLCASSPRGSGSYEQYFGPGTRLTVT.

V gene TRBV12-3 or TRBV12-4 combines with J gene TRBJ2-7; TCRdb's D call of TRBD1 is untestable without DNA. CDR3 length: 14 residues. CDR3 in amino acids: CASSLEGLTYEQYF.

V gene TRBV6-1 combines with J gene TRBJ2-3; TCRdb indicates TRBD1, and absent DNA this call remains unverified. Germline values: CDR1 MNHNS, CDR2 SASEGT. The CDR3 has 13 residues. The CDR3 sequence: CASSAPRADTQYF.

The chain recombines TRBV2 with TRBJ2-3; TCRdb's assignment of TRBD2 cannot be checked, as there is no DNA. Germline CDR1 reads SNHLY; CDR2 reads FYNNEI. The CDR3 runs to 16 residues. CDR3 sequence: CASSEVGLAYTDTQYF.

The V and J genes are TRBV7-6 and TRBJ2-2; lacking DNA, the TRBD2 call made by TCRdb goes unchecked. The CDR3 extends over 16 amino acids. The V gene's germline CDR1 is SGHVS and CDR2 FNYEAQ. The CDR3: CASSSLAGGPAGELFF.

This chain joins TRBV5-1 and TRBJ2-3. This CDR3 spans 15 amino acids. Germline V gene sequence: CDR1 SGHRS, CDR2 YFSETQ. The CDR3 sequence is CASLAGTASTDTQYF.

The chain uses TRBV20-1 and TRBJ2-5; TCRdb indicates TRBD2, and absent DNA this call remains unverified. This CDR3 is built from 18 residues. From germline, CDR1 is DFQATT and CDR2 SNEGSKA (reference sequence). The CDR3: CSATRPMTSGGAGETQYF.

This CDR3 is CASSPPIGKTQYF. This sequence joins TRBV18 and TRBJ2-5. Germline V gene lookup returns CDR1 KGHSH and CDR2 LQKENI. The CDR3 covers 13 residues.

The rearrangement links TRBV4-1 to TRBJ2-1; the D call of TRBD1 rests on TCRdb alone, since no DNA is present to check it. CDR3 size: 15 residues. The germline CDR1 and CDR2 sequences are MGHRA and YSYEKL. This CDR3 is CASSPNQGSGGEQFF.

CDR3 protein: CSARDRSSGNTIYF. The rearrangement links TRBV20-1 to TRBJ1-3. The CDR3 is made up of 14 amino acids. Germline-derived CDR1 and CDR2 are DFQATT and SNEGSKA (reference sequence).

V usage is TRBV12-5 and J usage is TRBJ2-3; TCRdb lists TRBD1, though no DNA is available to test this call. Germline CDR1 is LGHNT and CDR2 is FRNRAP. This CDR3 has 16 residues. Here the CDR3 reads CASGLYGGRNTDTQYF.

The chain recombines TRBV18 with TRBJ2-1; TCRdb names TRBD1, which stays unverified in the absence of DNA. The CDR3 spans 13 residues. The germline V gene has CDR1 KGHSH and CDR2 LQKENI. The CDR3 spells CASSRDRHNEQFF. The variable domain in full, completed from reference TRBV18 and TRBJ2-1, reads NAGVMQNPRHLVRRRGQEARLRCSPMKGHSHVYWYRQLPEEGLKFMVYLQKENIIDESGMPKERFSAEFPKEGPSILRIQQVVRGDSAAYFCASSRDRHNEQFFGPGTRLTVL.

J is TRBJ2-1 and V is TRBV30. CDR1 GTSNPN and CDR2 SVGIG come from the germline V gene (reference sequence). The CDR3 spans 13 residues. The CDR3 protein is CAWSDPPLNEQFF.

V and J are TRBV20-1 and TRBJ1-2; without DNA, the TCRdb call of TRBD1 cannot be checked. The germline CDR1 and CDR2 sequences are DFQATT and SNEGSKA (reference sequence). This CDR3 comprises 12 residues. The CDR3 loop reads CSARIPGAGYTF.

This chain uses TRBV29-1 with TRBJ2-7; TCRdb's D call of TRBD1 is untestable without DNA. The CDR3 spans 13 residues. In germline, CDR1 is SQVTM, CDR2 ANQGSEA. CDR3: CSVDSYRGGEQYF.